A selection of T cell receptor beta chains follows, all from one sample in a study of T cells after yellow fever vaccination. TCRdb called the 5' RACE reads again in MiXCR, with one record for every CDR3 protein. The sample carries 200,000 to 300,000 distinct CDR3 sequences, around 6.7% recorded once. The material sequenced was CD4+ T cells sorted from PBMCs, taken on the day of the yellow fever booster vaccination. These TCRs come from a man aged 25-45 years who received the YFV17D yellow fever vaccine. Both conserved end residues are part of each CDR3.

TRBV12-3/TRBV12-4,TRBJ2-2,CASSLSLGAGTGELFF
TRBV6-2/TRBV6-3,TRBJ2-2,CASSHREVIAGELFF
TRBV5-1,TRBJ1-1,CASSQLGARNTEAFF
TRBV4-2,TRBJ2-7,CASSQVGEGYEQYF
TRBV6-5,TRBJ1-1,CASSYGTGRAFF
TRBV29-1,TRBJ2-1,CSVRGGAYNEQFF
TRBV20-1,TRBJ2-7,CSARNSFSYEQYF
TRBV11-1,TRBJ2-1,CASSRSPWTQSNNEQFF
TRBV4-2,TRBJ2-3,CASGPGLRGRERADTQYF
TRBV12-3/TRBV12-4,TRBJ1-2,CASTRGGGVANYGYTF
TRBV7-2,TRBJ2-1,CASSTQPGQGIGEQFF
TRBV4-2,TRBJ2-7,CASSQGAGRSIYEQYF
TRBV20-1,TRBJ2-5,CSARAWGRRETQYF
TRBV5-1,TRBJ2-2,CASSLIAGGTGELFF
TRBV5-1,TRBJ2-1,CASSLVGLADYNEQFF
TRBV29-1,TRBJ2-7,CSVGSGRAYEQYF
TRBV12-3/TRBV12-4,TRBJ2-5,CASTISLGETQYF
TRBV29-1,TRBJ2-7,CSVEKVLAGYFLQYF
TRBV6-2/TRBV6-3,TRBJ2-3,CASRGQGQRLSNADTQYF